Shown below are 10 T cell receptor beta chains from a single sample sequenced in a study of tumor-infiltrating lymphocytes in localized non-small cell lung cancer. TCRdb's table, derived via immunoSEQ multiplex PCR, lists solely in-frame clones and lacks some. The sample holds 25,000 to 30,000 clones, 75% to 90% seen once. Material: lung tumor tissue. Receptors originate from a human donor with non-small cell lung cancer.

The chain links TRBV7-2 to TRBJ2-5; 13 bases fit TRBD2. The V gene end was trimmed by 5 bases and the J gene end by 5 bases; junction bases not matched to a gene: 2. The length of the CDR3 is 14 residues. Looked up from germline, CDR1 is SGHTA and CDR2 is FQGNSA. The CDR3 protein is CASSQTSGGETQYF. The CDR3 nucleotides read TGTGCCAGCAGCCAGACTAGCGGGGGGGAGACCCAGTACTTC.

The J gene is TRBJ2-7, the V gene TRBV14, with D unresolved. The V gene's germline CDR1 is SGHDN and CDR2 FVKESK. The CDR3 has 13 residues. Trimming took 2 bases from V and 6 from J, leaving 11 bases between them. The CDR3 spells CASSQSLVLEQYF. The CDR3 coding sequence is TGTGCCAGCAGCCAAAGCCTAGTGCTCGAGCAGTACTTC.

This clone was seen a few times. The CDR3 loop reads CASMKGTGELFF. CDR3 DNA sequence: TGTGCCAGCATGAAGGGAACCGGGGAGCTGTTTTTT. This sequence joins TRBV7-9 and TRBJ2-2; D gene unclear. CDR1 is SEHNR and CDR2 is FQNEAQ in the germline V gene (reference sequence). CDR3 length equals 12 residues. V dropped 7 bases and J dropped 5 bases, with 8 bases sitting between them.

The genes are TRBV6-5 and TRBJ1-5, with D maybe TRBD1 (6 bases). Germline V lookup: CDR1 MNHEY, CDR2 SVGAGI. The V gene lost 5 bases and the J gene lost 14 bases, with 22 bases spanning the gap. The CDR3 contains 14 residues. Written as DNA, the CDR3 is TGTGCCAGCAGTCCGGGGACACCCGCTATCTTCGAGCATTTT. This translates into CASSPGTPAIFEHF.

The sample holds one count of this clone. The junction shows a germline mismatch at one end, possibly a read error. The CDR3 nucleotides are TGTGCCAGCAGCCTCAAACTAGCGGGGGGCCGGGTTTTT. It specifies CASSLKLAGGRVF. The chain recombines TRBV7-9 with TRBJ2-3; 12 positions agree with TRBD2. Germline V lookup: CDR1 SEHNR, CDR2 FQNEAQ (reference sequence). The CDR3 length is 13 residues.

The DNA for the CDR3 is TGTGCCAGCAGCCATTTAGACAGGGTCACTGAAGCTTTCTTT. Encoded protein: CASSHLDRVTEAFF. The J gene is TRBJ1-1, the V gene TRBV27, with 7 bases that match TRBD1. The CDR3 loop spans 14 amino acids. Unmatched junction bases numbered 8, after V lost 6 bases and J lost 4 bases. Germline CDR1 is MNHEY and CDR2 is SMNVEV (reference sequence).

The chain employs TRBV5-1 and TRBJ2-5; 11 nucleotides align to TRBD2. The CDR3 totals 16 residues. The germline CDR1 and CDR2 sequences are SGHRS and YFSETQ. J lost 2 bases, V lost 4 bases, and 7 bases had no gene match. This chain's CDR3 is CASSAGTSGPQETQYF. The CDR3 coding sequence is TGCGCCAGCAGCGCCGGGACTAGCGGACCGCAAGAGACCCAGTACTTC.

V gene TRBV14 combines with J gene TRBJ1-1; D not certain. V lost 0 bases to trimming and J lost 1 base, with 3 bases between them. The CDR3 sequence is 13 residues long. Germline lookup yields CDR1 SGHDN and CDR2 FVKESK. Here the CDR3 DNA reads TGTGCCAGCAGCCAAGAGCGGAACACTGAAGCTTTCTTT. This translates into CASSQERNTEAFF.

This sequence joins TRBV5-4 and TRBJ2-4, with 7 bases aligning to TRBD2. The V and J ends lost 1 base and 7 bases, in that order; junction bases with no gene match: 8. The CDR3 consists of 15 residues. Germline V lookup: CDR1 SGHNT, CDR2 YYREEE (reference sequence). The CDR3 DNA follows: TGTGCCAGCAGCTTGTCGACAGCGGGGACGAACATTCAGTACTTC. Its protein product is CASSLSTAGTNIQYF. Full variable domain (rest looked up from reference TRBV5-4 and TRBJ2-4): ETGVTQSPTHLIKTRGQQVTLRCSSQSGHNTVSWYQQALGQGPQFIFQYYREEENGRGNFPPRFSGLQFPNYSSELNVNALELDDSALYLCASSLSTAGTNIQYFGAGTRLSVL.

The rearrangement joins TRBV7-2 to TRBJ2-7; no definite D call. CDR1 SGHTA and CDR2 FQGNSA come from the germline V gene. The CDR3 length is 14 residues. Trimming removed 2 bases at V and 5 bases at J, with 13 bases between. The CDR3 sequence is CASSLSRQPDEQYF. DNA of the CDR3: TGTGCCAGCAGCTTAAGTCGGCAGCCGGACGAGCAGTACTTC.